Listed below are T cell receptor beta chains from one sample, sequenced in a study of T-cell memory formation after mild COVID-19. TCRdb reprocessed the 5' RACE reads via MiXCR and lists one record per CDR3 protein. The table records 25,000 to 35,000 distinct CDR3 sequences, 9% to 15% of them present only once. Source material: PBMCs or a T cell subset sorted from them (not recorded which). The receptor source for this set is an adult woman who had mild COVID-19 (a few samples of this study predate the infection). Cell type and time point are not known. The CDR3 runs from the conserved cysteine through the conserved F or W. A D gene is named only where the DNA matches it firmly. Clone size is shown for a subset of rows, as once, few, many or a class of expanded clone.

cdr3_nt,cdr3_aa,clone_size,d_call,cdr3_length,v_call,j_call
TGTGCCAGCAGCTTAGGTCTAGCGGGGGGCCAGAGCAATTTGTACGAGCAGTACTTC,CASSLGLAGGQSNLYEQYF,many,TRBD2,19,TRBV7-6,TRBJ2-7
TGTGCCAGCAGCTTAGCAGACAGGAAGAGAAACTATGGCTACACCTTC,CASSLADRKRNYGYTF,many,NA,16,TRBV7-9,TRBJ1-2
TGTGCCAGCAGCCAAGATGTCCGGGGGCGGAGTACAGATACGCAGTATTTT,CASSQDVRGRSTDTQYF,few,NA,17,TRBV4-2,TRBJ2-3
TGCGCCAGCAGTGATAGGGACAGGGGTGTAAATGAGCAGTTCTTC,CASSDRDRGVNEQFF,once,TRBD1,15,TRBV23-1,TRBJ2-1
TGTGCCAGCAGCTTGGAGTGGGGGACAGGGGTAACCGGGGAGCTGTTTTTT,CASSLEWGTGVTGELFF,many,TRBD1,17,TRBV5-5,TRBJ2-2
TGCGCCAGCAGCTTGGAGGCCTACGAGCAGTACTTC,CASSLEAYEQYF,many,NA,12,TRBV5-1,TRBJ2-7
TGTGCCAGCAGCCCTCGAGGGACCGCGTCGACTGACGGCTACACCTTC,CASSPRGTASTDGYTF,many,NA,16,TRBV14,TRBJ1-2
TGCAGCACCGAACAGGGGACCTATGGCTACACCTTC,CSTEQGTYGYTF,many,TRBD1,12,TRBV29-1,TRBJ1-2
TGTGCCAGCAGCATCACAGGGGGCCCCTACGAGCAGTACTTC,CASSITGGPYEQYF,many,TRBD1,14,TRBV6-2/TRBV6-3,TRBJ2-7
TGCAGTGCTAGACAAGGCTCTGGAAACACCATATATTTT,CSARQGSGNTIYF,many,NA,13,TRBV20-1,TRBJ1-3
TGTGCCAGCAGCGTCGGGACTACCTTGGAGACCCAGTACTTC,CASSVGTTLETQYF,many,TRBD2,14,TRBV9,TRBJ2-5
TGTGCCAGCAGCTCTAGAGGAGAATGGCCCCAGCATTTT,CASSSRGEWPQHF,NA,NA,13,TRBV5-8,TRBJ1-5
TGCAGTGCTAGAGGGAGTAGCGGGGGGGCAGGGACCGGGGAGCTGTTTTTT,CSARGSSGGAGTGELFF,many,TRBD2,17,TRBV20-1,TRBJ2-2
TGTGCCAGCTCACGTCTCAGGGGACAAGAGACCCAGTACTTC,CASSRLRGQETQYF,many,NA,14,TRBV18,TRBJ2-5
TGTGCCAGCAGTCTTGGGGCGGGGGGCTCCTATGAGCAGTTCTTC,CASSLGAGGSYEQFF,NA,TRBD2,15,TRBV7-8,TRBJ2-1
TGTGCCAGCAGCCCTCGACAGGCCTCTAGCACAGATACGCAGTATTTT,CASSPRQASSTDTQYF,many,NA,16,TRBV9,TRBJ2-3
TGTGCCAGCAGATCTGGACAGGCAGCAAGGGAAAAACTGTTTTTT,CASRSGQAAREKLFF,many,TRBD1,15,TRBV12-3/TRBV12-4,TRBJ1-4
TGTGCCAGCAGCTTAGGGGAGACAGGCGGGAGGACAGATACGCAGTATTTT,CASSLGETGGRTDTQYF,many,TRBD2,17,TRBV7-9,TRBJ2-3
TGCGCCAGCAGCCCCGCACCTTTGGGGGCGCAACCAGATACGCAGTATTTT,CASSPAPLGAQPDTQYF,many,NA,17,TRBV4-3,TRBJ2-3